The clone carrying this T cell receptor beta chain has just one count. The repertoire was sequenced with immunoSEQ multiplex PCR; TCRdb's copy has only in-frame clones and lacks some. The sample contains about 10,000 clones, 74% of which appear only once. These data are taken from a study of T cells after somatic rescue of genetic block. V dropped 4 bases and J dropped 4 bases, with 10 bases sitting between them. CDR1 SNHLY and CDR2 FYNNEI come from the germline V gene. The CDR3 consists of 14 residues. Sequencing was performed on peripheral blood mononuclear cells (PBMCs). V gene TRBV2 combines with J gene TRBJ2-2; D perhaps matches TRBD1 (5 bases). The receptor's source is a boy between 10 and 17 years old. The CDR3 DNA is TGTGCCAGCAGTGGGCAGGACACCACCGGGGAGCTGTTTTTT. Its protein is CASSGQDTTGELFF.